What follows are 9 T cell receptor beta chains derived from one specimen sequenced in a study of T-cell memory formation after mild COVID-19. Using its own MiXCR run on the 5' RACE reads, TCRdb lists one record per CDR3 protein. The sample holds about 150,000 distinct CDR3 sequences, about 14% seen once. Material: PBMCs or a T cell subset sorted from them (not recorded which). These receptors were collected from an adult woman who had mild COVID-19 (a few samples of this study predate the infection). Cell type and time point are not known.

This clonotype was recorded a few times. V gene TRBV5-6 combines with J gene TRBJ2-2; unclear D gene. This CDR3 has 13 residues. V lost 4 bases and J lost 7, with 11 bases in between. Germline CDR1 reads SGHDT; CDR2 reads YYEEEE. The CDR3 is CASSDEGNGELFF. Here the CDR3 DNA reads TGTGCCAGCAGCGATGAAGGGAACGGGGAGCTGTTTTTT.

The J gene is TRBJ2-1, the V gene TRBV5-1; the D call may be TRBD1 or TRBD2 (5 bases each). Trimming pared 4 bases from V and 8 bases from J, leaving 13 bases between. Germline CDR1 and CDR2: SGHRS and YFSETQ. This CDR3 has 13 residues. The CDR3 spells CASSLGPRHEQFF. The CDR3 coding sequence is TGCGCCAGCAGCCTGGGACCGCGACATGAGCAGTTCTTC. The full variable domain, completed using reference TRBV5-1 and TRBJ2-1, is KAGVTQTPRYLIKTRGQQVTLSCSPISGHRSVSWYQQTPGQGLQFLFEYFSETQRNKGNFPGRFSGRQFSNSRSEMNVSTLELGDSALYLCASSLGPRHEQFFGPGTRLTVL.

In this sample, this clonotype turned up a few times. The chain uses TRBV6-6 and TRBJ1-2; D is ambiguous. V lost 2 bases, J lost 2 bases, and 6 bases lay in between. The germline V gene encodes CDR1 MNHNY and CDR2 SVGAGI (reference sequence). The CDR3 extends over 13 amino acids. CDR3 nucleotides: TGTGCCAGCAGTTACCCAGAAAACTATGGCTACACCTTC. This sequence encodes CASSYPENYGYTF.

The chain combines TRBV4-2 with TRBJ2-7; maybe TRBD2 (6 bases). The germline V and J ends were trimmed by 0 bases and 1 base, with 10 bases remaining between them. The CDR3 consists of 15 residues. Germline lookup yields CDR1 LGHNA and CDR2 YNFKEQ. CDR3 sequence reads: CASSQETGESYEQYF. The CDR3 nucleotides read TGTGCCAGCAGCCAAGAGACGGGAGAATCCTACGAGCAGTACTTC.

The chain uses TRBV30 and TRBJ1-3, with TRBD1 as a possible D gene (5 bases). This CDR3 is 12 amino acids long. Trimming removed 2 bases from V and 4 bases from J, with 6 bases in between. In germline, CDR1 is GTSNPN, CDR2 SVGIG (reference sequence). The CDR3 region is CAWSRQGNTIYF. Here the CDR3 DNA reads TGTGCCTGGAGTCGACAGGGAAACACCATATATTTT.

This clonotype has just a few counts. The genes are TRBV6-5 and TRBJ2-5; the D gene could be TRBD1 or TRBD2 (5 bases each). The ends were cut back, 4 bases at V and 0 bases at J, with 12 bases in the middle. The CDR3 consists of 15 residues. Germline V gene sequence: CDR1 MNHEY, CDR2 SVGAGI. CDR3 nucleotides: TGTGCCAGCAGTTCCGAGGGGTATTACCAAGAGACCCAGTACTTC. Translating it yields CASSSEGYYQETQYF.

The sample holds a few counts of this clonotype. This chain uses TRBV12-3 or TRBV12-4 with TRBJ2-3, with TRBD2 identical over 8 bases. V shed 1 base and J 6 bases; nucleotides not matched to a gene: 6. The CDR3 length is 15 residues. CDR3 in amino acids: CASSLVAGGTDTQYF. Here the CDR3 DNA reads TGTGCCAGCAGTTTAGTTGCGGGGGGTACCGATACGCAGTATTTT.

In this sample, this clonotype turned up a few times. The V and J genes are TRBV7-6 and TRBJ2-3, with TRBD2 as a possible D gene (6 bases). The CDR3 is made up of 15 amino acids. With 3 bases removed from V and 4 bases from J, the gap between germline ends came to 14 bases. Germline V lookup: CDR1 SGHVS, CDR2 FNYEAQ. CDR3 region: CASSFPPGESDTQYF. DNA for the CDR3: TGTGCCAGCAGCTTTCCTCCGGGAGAATCAGATACGCAGTATTTT.

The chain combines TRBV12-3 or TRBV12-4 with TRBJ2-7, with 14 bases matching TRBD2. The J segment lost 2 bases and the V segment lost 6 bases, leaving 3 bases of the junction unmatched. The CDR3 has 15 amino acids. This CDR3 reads CASSSGLAGAYEQYF. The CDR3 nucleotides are TGTGCCAGCAGCTCGGGACTAGCGGGGGCCTACGAGCAGTACTTC.